This T cell receptor (beta chain) appears in the sequencing data of a study of blood T cell repertoires in COVID-19. This clone was detected only once. Using immunoSEQ multiplex PCR, the repertoire was profiled, and TCRdb retains in-frame clones only, with some absent. This sample has approximately 100,000 clones; 87% occur once, and the top ten carry around 14%. The V and J ends lost 4 bases and 0 bases respectively, with 14 bases between them. The CDR3 runs to 17 residues. The V gene's germline CDR1 is SGDLS and CDR2 YYNGEE. The specimen was peripheral blood. The chain joins TRBV9 to TRBJ2-6, with D maybe TRBD1 (6 bases). The receptor's source is a man aged 50 or older with acute or convalescent COVID-19. In nucleotides, the CDR3 is TGTGCCAGCAGCCTACTAACAGGGTCCTCTGGGGCCAACGTCCTGACTTTC. The encoded protein is CASSLLTGSSGANVLTF.